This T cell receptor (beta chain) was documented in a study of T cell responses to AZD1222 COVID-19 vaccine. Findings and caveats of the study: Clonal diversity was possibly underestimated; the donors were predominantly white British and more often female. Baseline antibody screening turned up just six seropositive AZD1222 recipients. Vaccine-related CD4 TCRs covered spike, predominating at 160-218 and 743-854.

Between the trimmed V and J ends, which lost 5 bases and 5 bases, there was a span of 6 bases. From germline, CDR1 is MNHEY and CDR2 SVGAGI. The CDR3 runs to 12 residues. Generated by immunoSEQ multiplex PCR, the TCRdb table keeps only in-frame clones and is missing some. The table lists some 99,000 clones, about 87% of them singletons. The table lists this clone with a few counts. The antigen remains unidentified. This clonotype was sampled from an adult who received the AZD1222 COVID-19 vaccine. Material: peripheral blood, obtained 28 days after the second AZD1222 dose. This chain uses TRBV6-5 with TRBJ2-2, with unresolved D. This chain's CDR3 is CASSTVTGELFF. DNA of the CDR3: TGTGCCAGCAGTACAGTAACCGGGGAGCTGTTTTTT.